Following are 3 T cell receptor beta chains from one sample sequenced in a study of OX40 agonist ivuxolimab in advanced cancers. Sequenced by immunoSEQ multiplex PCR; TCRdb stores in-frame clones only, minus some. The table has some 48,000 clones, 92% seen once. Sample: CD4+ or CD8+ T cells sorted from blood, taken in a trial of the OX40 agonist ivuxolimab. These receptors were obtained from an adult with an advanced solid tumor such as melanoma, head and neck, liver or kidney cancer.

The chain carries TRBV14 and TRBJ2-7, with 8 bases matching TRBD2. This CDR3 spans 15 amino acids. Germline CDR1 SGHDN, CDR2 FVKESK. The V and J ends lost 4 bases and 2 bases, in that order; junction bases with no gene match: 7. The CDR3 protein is CASSRKLAGPYEQYF. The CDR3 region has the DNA TGTGCCAGCAGCCGCAAGCTAGCGGGCCCCTACGAGCAGTACTTC.

The CDR3 DNA sequence: TGTGCCAGCAGCGCCGGCAGGGGAAATCAGCCCCAGCATTTT. Its protein product is CASSAGRGNQPQHF. This chain uses TRBV7-9 with TRBJ1-5, with D possibly TRBD1 on 6 matching bases. The V end lost 5 bases, the J end lost 4 bases, and 12 bases lay between the germline ends. CDR3 length equals 14 residues. Per the germline V gene, CDR1 is SEHNR and CDR2 is FQNEAQ (reference sequence).

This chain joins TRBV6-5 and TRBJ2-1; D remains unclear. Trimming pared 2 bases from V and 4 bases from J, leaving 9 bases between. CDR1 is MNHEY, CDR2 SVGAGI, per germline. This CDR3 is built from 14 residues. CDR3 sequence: CASSYVGSYNEQFF. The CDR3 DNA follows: TGTGCCAGCAGTTACGTTGGAAGTTACAATGAGCAGTTCTTC.